This TCR beta chain was sequenced in a study of tumor-infiltrating lymphocytes in primary liver carcinoma. Background on the study: Men and women, 30 to 69 years of age, made up the patients.

As for this clonotype: The antigen is undetermined. Sequence at one end of the junction differs from germline and may be a read error.

Looked up from germline, CDR1 is SQVTM and CDR2 is ANQGSEA. The CDR3 consists of 13 residues. General study results and limits: Against blood, tumors held a significantly higher top-250-clone fraction (p = 0.039).

Total RNA and DNA came together from around 20-30 mg of bulk tissue without cell sorting. Resecting the tumor surgically was how the patients' primary liver carcinoma was treated. Production of TCR beta cDNA used roughly 480 ng total RNA together with a constant-region primer. Investigators got TCR beta libraries out of three nested multiplex PCR rounds, done with slightly modified ARM-PCR. The first two PCR rounds, approximately 10 cycles each, used TRBV1-TRBV30 forward primers and a C-beta reverse primer. TCRdb re-analysed the multiplex PCR reads in MiXCR, keeping a single row per CDR3 protein. This repertoire shows 85,000 to 100,000 distinct CDR3 sequences, roughly 70% found once; its top ten account for around 25%.

The receptor was isolated from a man aged 35-49 years with primary liver carcinoma and hepatitis B virus infection. Sequencing was done on a sample of tumor-adjacent normal liver tissue. The J gene is TRBJ2-7, the V gene TRBV29-1; 8 nucleotides line up with TRBD1. The CDR3 spells CSVDLDRGYEQCF. The DNA of the CDR3 is TGCAGCGTGGACCTCGACAGGGGTTACGAGCAGTGCTTC.